This TCR beta chain was observed in a study of immune evolution from preneoplasia to lung adenocarcinoma. Trimming took 4 bases from V and 1 from J, leaving 7 bases between them. Germline CDR1 is SNHLY and CDR2 is FYNNEI. The CDR3 has 13 amino acids. Macro-dissection enriched premalignant or tumor cells before nucleic acid extraction. Sequencing used immunoSEQ multiplex PCR; TCRdb keeps in-frame clones, though not all of them. The sample shows about 27,000 clones, approximately 69% of them seen only once. This chain links TRBV2 with TRBJ2-5; D unresolved. The source of this sequence is a person between 55 and 69 years old with invasive lung adenocarcinoma. Some clones in this sample may be carry-over from other donors' samples. Sequencing used FFPE invasive lung adenocarcinoma tissue. The CDR3 region is CASSGGLQETQYF. Here the CDR3 DNA reads TGTGCCAGCAGTGGAGGTCTCCAAGAGACCCAGTACTTC.